The rows below give T cell receptor beta chains drawn from one sample of a study of control samples from healthy donors and cancer patients. Method: immunoSEQ multiplex PCR; TCRdb's copy keeps in-frame clones and lacks some. The repertoire holds about 160,000 clones, with around nine tenths as singletons. The sequencing input was blood. The receptors originated from a woman aged 25 to 45 in good health. CDR3s include the opening cysteine and the closing phenylalanine or tryptophan. D genes are given only for firm matches. Clone size is stated in some rows and not others, as once, few, many or a class when expanded.

TRBD1,.,TRBJ2-7,TRBV27,TGTGCCAGCAGACTGGGACAGCAAGGCGAGCAGTACTTC,CASRLGQQGEQYF
TRBD1,.,TRBJ1-3,TRBV7-2,TGTGCCAGCAGCCCCAAGGTACAGGGGGTAAACACCATATATTTT,CASSPKVQGVNTIYF
.,.,TRBJ1-4,TRBV5-1,TGCGCCAGCAGCTTTGAGGAGGGGCCCGTCTCAGATAGACTGTTTTTT,CASSFEEGPVSDRLFF
.,.,TRBJ1-3,TRBV28,TGTGCCAGCAGTTTCGGGGGGTCTGGAAACACCATATATTTT,CASSFGGSGNTIYF
TRBD1,.,TRBJ2-5,TRBV24-1,TGTGCCACCAGTGATTCGGGTCCCGGGACAGGGTTGGGAGAGACCCAGTACTTC,CATSDSGPGTGLGETQYF
.,.,TRBJ2-3,TRBV3-1/TRBV3-2,TGTGCCAGCAGGTCCCGGACAGATACGCAGTATTTT,CASRSRTDTQYF
.,.,TRBJ2-1,TRBV11-3,TGTGCCAGCAGCTTAGGCGGGGGGACAGGGAGGCACAATGAGCAGTTCTTC,CASSLGGGTGRHNEQFF
TRBD2,.,TRBJ2-7,TRBV10-3,TGTGCCCCCGGGAAGTGGAATGGCTTAACGGGAGGGACCTACGAGCAGTACTTC,CAPGKWNGLTGGTYEQYF
.,.,TRBJ1-5,TRBV27,TGTGCCAGCAGTTTGTACAGGAATCAGCCCCAGCATTTT,CASSLYRNQPQHF
.,.,TRBJ1-6,TRBV5-1,TGCGCCAGCAGCTTAGGGACCTATAATTCACCCCTCCACTTT,CASSLGTYNSPLHF
.,.,TRBJ2-2,TRBV19,TGTGCCAGTAGTATAACAGGTTCGAACACCGGGGAGCTGTTTTTT,CASSITGSNTGELFF
TRBD1,.,TRBJ1-4,TRBV30,TGTGCCTGGAGTGACGACAGGGGGCCAGGAGAAAAACTGTTTTTT,CAWSDDRGPGEKLFF
.,.,TRBJ2-7,TRBV7-8,TGTGCCAGCAACCGCCGGGACCCGCGCAGCGAGCAGTACTTC,CASNRRDPRSEQYF
.,.,TRBJ1-3,TRBV2,TGTGCCAGCAGTGAATCCGCGGCGAGCTACAGAGTCCTATATTTT,CASSESAASYRVLYF
.,.,TRBJ2-3,TRBV5-1,TGCGCCAGCACCCTGTTTAGCGGTCCCACAGATACGCAGTATTTT,CASTLFSGPTDTQYF
TRBD2,.,TRBJ2-7,TRBV13,TGTGCCAGCAGCTTGCTAGCGGGGGCCTACGAGCAGTACTTC,CASSLLAGAYEQYF
TRBD1,.,TRBJ2-5,TRBV27,TGTGCCAGCAGGGGGCAGGGGGTGACGGGACAAGAGACCCAGTACTTC,CASRGQGVTGQETQYF
TRBD1,.,TRBJ2-5,TRBV6-5,TGTGCCAGCAGTTACAGGGGGCGCCTAGAGACCCAGTACTTC,CASSYRGRLETQYF
.,.,TRBJ1-5,TRBV6-5,TGTGCCAGCAGACCGACGGTTTATAGCAATCAGCCCCAGCATTTT,CASRPTVYSNQPQHF
.,.,TRBJ2-6,TRBV5-1,TGCGCCAGCAGCGTCAGCACTGGGGCCAACGTCCTGACTTTC,CASSVSTGANVLTF
TRBD2,.,TRBJ2-3,TRBV28,TGTGCCAGCAGAGCGCTAGCGGGAGGGCCCCATACGCAGTATTTT,CASRALAGGPHTQYF
TRBD2,.,TRBJ2-2,TRBV7-2,TGTGCCAGCAGCATGACTAGCGGGACCGGGGAGCTGTTTTTT,CASSMTSGTGELFF
.,.,TRBJ2-2,TRBV7-9,TGTGCCAGCAGCTTGGGTCGTTCCGGGGAGCTGTTTTTT,CASSLGRSGELFF
.,.,TRBJ2-3,TRBV12-5,TGTGCTAGTGGTTTGGTACTAGGGACTCACACAGATACGCAGTATTTT,CASGLVLGTHTDTQYF
.,.,TRBJ1-3,TRBV19,TGTGCCAGTAGCGGAGGGAATGCCGGAAACACCATATATTTT,CASSGGNAGNTIYF
.,.,TRBJ2-1,TRBV27,TGTGCCAGCAGTTTAGGGGGGAGCATCTACAATGAGCAGTTCTTC,CASSLGGSIYNEQFF
TRBD2,.,TRBJ2-7,TRBV27,TGTGCCAGCAGTTCTCTTGGTACGGCGGGAGAGTCCCAGTACTTC,CASSSLGTAGESQYF
.,.,TRBJ2-3,TRBV11-1,TGTGCCAGCAGCCCGCGGAGAGATACGCAGTATTTT,CASSPRRDTQYF
.,.,TRBJ2-4,TRBV4-2,TGTGCCAGCAGCCAAGAGCGGAAAAACATTCAGTACTTC,CASSQERKNIQYF
.,.,TRBJ2-3,TRBV11-3,TGTGCCAGCAGCTTAGGGCAGGGCGGCACAGATACGCAGTATTTT,CASSLGQGGTDTQYF
TRBD2,.,TRBJ2-1,TRBV6-2/TRBV6-3,TGTGCCAGCAGTAGTGGGGCACTAGCGGGAGCGTACAATGAGCAGTTCTTC,CASSSGALAGAYNEQFF
.,once,TRBJ1-5,TRBV28,TGTGCCAGCAGTTTAGGGTATCAGCCCCAGCATTTT,CASSLGYQPQHF
.,.,TRBJ1-5,TRBV19,TGTGCCAGTAGTATATCGTCGGTGAATCAGCCCCAGCATTTT,CASSISSVNQPQHF